Sequencing of this TCR beta chain was carried out in a study of T cells in Graves' hyperthyroidism and ophthalmopathy. Study-wide points: The model's output predicted ophthalmopathy at a median of around 6.9 months prior to onset.

A patient was excluded if there was uncontrolled infection, other autoimmune disease, pregnancy or lactation. Amplification of TCR beta CDR3 regions was performed using RNA transcripts as template. The HTBI primer set was used in a first-round RT-PCR of the TCR CDR3. TCRdb fed the multiplex PCR reads into MiXCR, producing one record per CDR3 protein. The data contain 340,000 or so distinct CDR3 sequences, roughly a fifth of them seen just once; the ten biggest clones take up under 55%. The CDR3 is 16 amino acids. Germline-derived CDR1 and CDR2 are SGHAT and FQNNGV. Trimming cost V 1 base and J 7 bases; bases outside gene matches: 8. This clonotype has a handful of counts. The antigen is undetermined.

The chain couples TRBV11-2 to TRBJ2-2; 8 bases align to TRBD1. The specimen was blood. The sequence derives from a woman aged 50 to 60 with Graves' hyperthyroidism. The CDR3 spells CASSLVYRGTDGELFF. The DNA for the CDR3 is TGTGCCAGCAGCTTAGTGTACAGGGGGACGGACGGGGAGCTGTTTTTT.